Sequencing of this T cell receptor beta chain was carried out in a study of blood T cell repertoires in COVID-19. Study-level information: PBMCs, B-cell-depleted T cells, or T cells provided the cDNA or gDNA that made up the material.

Authors' data handling: By means of reference gene primer amplification, nucleated cell counts were estimated. The table came from immunoSEQ multiplex PCR; TCRdb's copy has only in-frame clones and leaves some out. V and J calls and clone size follow that table, whereas D and trimming were derived from the DNA. The sample shows under 95,000 clones, 90% to 95% of them seen only once. This clone was recorded a few times. Trimming took 5 bases from V and 6 from J, leaving 17 bases between them. This CDR3 spans 15 amino acids. The germline gives CDR1 SGHTA, CDR2 FQGNSA. Specimen: peripheral blood. V gene TRBV7-2 combines with J gene TRBJ1-5; D is perhaps TRBD1 (5 bases). This TCR was recovered from a man between 45 and 60 years old with COVID-19, enrolled during active disease. This chain's CDR3 is CASSPIGGRSQPQHF. The CDR3 coding sequence is TGTGCCAGCAGCCCGATCGGGGGTCGAAGTCAGCCCCAGCATTTT.